One and the same sample provided the 9 T cell receptor beta chains below, sequenced in a study of OX40 agonist ivuxolimab in advanced cancers. This table comes from immunoSEQ multiplex PCR, and its TCRdb copy is limited to in-frame clones, with some not included. The data contain some 97,000 clones, approximately 90% of them singletons. The sequencing here drew on CD4+ or CD8+ T cells sorted from blood, taken in a trial of the OX40 agonist ivuxolimab. Every receptor here comes from an adult with an advanced solid tumor such as melanoma, head and neck, liver or kidney cancer.

This chain links TRBV27 with TRBJ1-5; D is unclear. V lost 2 bases to trimming and J lost 0 bases, with 8 bases between them. The CDR3 runs 15 residues. Germline V lookup: CDR1 MNHEY, CDR2 SMNVEV (reference sequence). CDR3 nucleotides: TGTGCCAGCAGTTTACAGCCATATAGCAATCAGCCCCAGCATTTT. Protein sequence: CASSLQPYSNQPQHF.

The chain uses TRBV5-4 and TRBJ2-2; maybe TRBD2 (6 bases). Trimming took off 7 bases at V and 5 bases at J, with 18 bases between the two ends. The CDR3 totals 15 residues. CDR1 SGHNT and CDR2 YYREEE come from the germline V gene (reference sequence). The CDR3 coding sequence is TGTGCCAGCTTCTCTCGGGAGATGGTAACCGGGGAGCTGTTTTTT. Protein sequence: CASFSREMVTGELFF.

This clone appeared a single time. The chain combines TRBV7-2 with TRBJ2-3, with a possible D match to TRBD2 (7 bases). Germline CDR1 and CDR2: SGHTA and FQGNSA. The CDR3 length is 16 residues. Trimming cost V 5 bases and J 0 bases, with 15 bases left between them. The CDR3 here is CASSQGSSGSTDTQYF. CDR3 nucleotide sequence: TGTGCCAGCAGCCAGGGGTCTAGCGGTAGCACAGATACGCAGTATTTT.

The V call is TRBV2, the J call TRBJ1-1; perhaps TRBD1 as D (5 bases). The CDR3 loop spans 14 amino acids. Germline-derived CDR1 and CDR2 are SNHLY and FYNNEI. V was cut by 4 bases and J by 1 base, with 10 bases left in between. This chain's CDR3 is CASSANTGNTEAFF. The DNA for the CDR3 is TGTGCCAGCAGTGCTAACACAGGGAACACTGAAGCTTTCTTT.

This clone was observed once. This chain joins TRBV5-1 and TRBJ2-7; 7 bases are shared with TRBD1. J lost 6 bases, V lost 0 bases, and 6 bases had no gene match. Germline V gene lookup returns CDR1 SGHRS and CDR2 YFSETQ. The CDR3 spans 14 residues. CDR3 sequence (DNA): TGCGCCAGCAGCTTGGAACGGGACAGAGGCGAGCAGTACTTC. This encodes CASSLERDRGEQYF.

The chain combines TRBV6-5 with TRBJ2-1; 10 bases fit TRBD2. The germline gives CDR1 MNHEY, CDR2 SVGAGI. This CDR3 region has 15 residues. J gave up 7 bases and V 8 bases, and 11 bases lay outside the gene matches. CDR3 residues: CASGLRTSGGNEQFF. The CDR3 DNA reads as TGTGCCAGCGGCCTCAGGACTAGCGGTGGGAATGAGCAGTTCTTC.

The J gene is TRBJ2-2, the V gene TRBV11-2; TRBD1 aligns across 8 bases. The V and J ends lost 5 bases and 0 bases, in that order; junction bases with no gene match: 5. The germline V gene encodes CDR1 SGHAT and CDR2 FQNNGV. There are 16 residues in the CDR3. CDR3 in amino acids: CASSGQGPANTGELFF. CDR3 coding DNA: TGTGCCAGCAGCGGACAGGGTCCCGCGAACACCGGGGAGCTGTTTTTT.

The CDR3 loop is CASSVDAGFAEAFF. Here the CDR3 DNA reads TGTGCCAGCAGCGTAGATGCAGGGTTCGCTGAAGCTTTCTTT. This chain joins TRBV9 and TRBJ1-1; TRBD1 might be the D (5 bases). Germline values: CDR1 SGDLS, CDR2 YYNGEE. CDR3 size: 14 residues. The germline V and J ends were trimmed by 0 bases and 6 bases, with 12 bases remaining between them.

V is TRBV7-3 and J is TRBJ1-1; the D is unclear. The CDR3 contains 14 residues. Germline CDR1 reads SGHTA; CDR2 reads FQGTGA. Between the trimmed V and J ends, which lost 5 bases and 5 bases, there was a span of 15 bases. CDR3 bases: TGTGCCAGCAGCCCCACTGGGGTTGGGACTGAAGCTTTCTTT. This codes for CASSPTGVGTEAFF. Based on the CDR3 plus reference TRBV7-3 and TRBJ1-1, the full variable domain is GAGVSQTPSNKVTEKGKYVELRCDPISGHTALYWYRQSLGQGPEFLIYFQGTGAADDSGLPNDRFFAVRPEGSVSTLKIQRTERGDSAVYLCASSPTGVGTEAFFGQGTRLTVV.